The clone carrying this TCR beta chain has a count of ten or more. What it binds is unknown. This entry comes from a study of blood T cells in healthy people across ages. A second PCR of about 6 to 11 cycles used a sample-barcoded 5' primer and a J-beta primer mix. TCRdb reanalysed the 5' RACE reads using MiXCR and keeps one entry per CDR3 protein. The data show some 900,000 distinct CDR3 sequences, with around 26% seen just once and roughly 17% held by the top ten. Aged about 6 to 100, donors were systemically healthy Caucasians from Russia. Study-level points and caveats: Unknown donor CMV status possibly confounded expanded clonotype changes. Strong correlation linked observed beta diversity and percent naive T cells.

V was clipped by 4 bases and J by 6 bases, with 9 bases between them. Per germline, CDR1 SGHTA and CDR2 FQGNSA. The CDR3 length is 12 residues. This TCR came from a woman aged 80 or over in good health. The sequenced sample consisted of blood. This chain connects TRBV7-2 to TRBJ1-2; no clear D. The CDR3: CASSSSWDGYTF. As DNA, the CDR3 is TGTGCCAGCAGCTCCAGTTGGGATGGCTACACCTTC. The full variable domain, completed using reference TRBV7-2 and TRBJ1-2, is GAGVSQSPSNKVTEKGKDVELRCDPISGHTALYWYRQSLGQGLEFLIYFQGNSAPDKSGLPSDRFSAERTGGSVSTLTIQRTQQEDSAVYLCASSSSWDGYTFGSGTRLTVV.